This paragraph covers one T cell receptor beta chain sequence. Its antigen is undetermined. These data belong to a study of cytomegalovirus exposure and HLA in healthy donors. Study-wide results and limits: The listing of about 150 TCR beta chains classed them as cytomegalovirus-associated. CMV serostatus stood as the only immune exposure information on hand.

Both 60 Vbeta primers and 13 Jbeta primers went into the PCR. Only in-frame clones appear in the TCRdb table, and some are missing; sequencing was by immunoSEQ multiplex PCR. This sample has some 200,000 clones, with 82% found just once. CDR3 length: 14 residues. The V and J ends lost 1 base and 6 bases, in that order; junction bases with no gene match: 1. Germline assignment: CDR1 SGHRS and CDR2 YFSETQ. The specimen sequenced was PBMCs. This sequence originates from a woman aged 40 to 50 in good health and CMV-seronegative. This sequence joins TRBV5-1 and TRBJ2-3; 11 nucleotides align to TRBD2. As DNA, the CDR3 is TGCGCCAGCAGCTTGTCTAGCGGGAGGGATACGCAGTATTTT. It yields the protein CASSLSSGRDTQYF.